This record covers a single T cell receptor (beta chain). This record belongs to a study of T cells in Graves' hyperthyroidism and ophthalmopathy. Germline V gene data show CDR1 as LNHDA and CDR2 as SQIVND (reference sequence). The CDR3 has 12 residues. Trimming removed 7 bases at V and 1 base at J, with 7 bases between. Amplified TCR beta CDR3 regions came from RNA transcripts. A first-round RT-PCR of the TCR CDR3 used the HTBI primer set. Each CDR3 protein is one row after TCRdb ran MiXCR on the multiplex PCR reads. Here the sample spans roughly 510,000 distinct CDR3 sequences, 40% to 50% being singletons.

This sequence joins TRBV19 and TRBJ1-1; D gene ambiguous. The sample taken for sequencing was peripheral blood or thyroid tissue (not recorded which). The TCR was taken from an adult woman with Graves' disease, either hyperthyroidism or ophthalmopathy (not recorded which). This chain's CDR3 is CASKIENTEAFF. Written as DNA, the CDR3 is TGTGCCAGTAAAATAGAGAACACTGAAGCTTTCTTT.